These 17 T cell receptor beta chains share one sample of origin, sequenced in a study of T-cell memory formation after mild COVID-19. TCRdb re-analysed the 5' RACE reads in MiXCR, keeping a single row per CDR3 protein. The sample includes a few hundred thousand distinct CDR3 sequences, around a quarter seen only once; the top ten take roughly an eighth. The specimen was PBMCs or a T cell subset sorted from them (not recorded which). These receptors all stem from an adult woman who had mild COVID-19 (a few samples of this study predate the infection). Cell type and time point are not known.

This clonotype was recorded many times. The chain links TRBV18 to TRBJ2-3; D call uncertain. Germline lookup yields CDR1 KGHSH and CDR2 LQKENI. This CDR3 is 12 amino acids long. Trimming cost V 3 bases and J 2 bases, with 3 bases left between them. CDR3 coding DNA: TGTGCCAGCTCACCTAACACAGATACGCAGTATTTT. It is translated as CASSPNTDTQYF.

The chain has TRBV5-6 and TRBJ2-7, with 11 bases matching TRBD1. CDR3 length equals 15 residues. With 2 bases clipped from V and 6 bases from J, the junction kept 7 bases outside the gene matches. Germline V gene data show CDR1 as SGHDT and CDR2 as YYEEEE. CDR3 protein: CASSFEWTGGTEQYF. In DNA, the CDR3 is TGTGCCAGCAGCTTTGAGTGGACAGGGGGCACCGAGCAGTACTTC. Combining the CDR3 with reference TRBV5-6 and TRBJ2-7 gives the whole variable domain DAGVTQSPTHLIKTRGQQVTLRCSPKSGHDTVSWYQQALGQGPQFIFQYYEEEERQRGNFPDRFSGHQFPNYSSELNVNALLLGDSALYLCASSFEWTGGTEQYFGPGTRLTVT.

The rearrangement links TRBV5-4 to TRBJ2-5; TRBD1 might be the D (7 bases). This CDR3 comprises 16 residues. Looked up from germline, CDR1 is SGHNT and CDR2 is YYREEE (reference sequence). Between the trimmed V and J ends, which lost 4 bases and 0 bases, there was a span of 16 bases. The CDR3 region has the DNA TGTGCCAGCAGCCTGGACAGGAGGGTGTACCAAGAGACCCAGTACTTC. Translation gives CASSLDRRVYQETQYF.

The J gene is TRBJ2-3, the V gene TRBV24-1; D remains ambiguous. V lost 3 bases to trimming and J lost 8 bases, with 11 bases between them. Looked up from germline, CDR1 is KGHDR and CDR2 is SFDVKD. The CDR3 has 13 amino acids. CDR3 residues: CATSDPSTVTQYF. The CDR3 DNA reads TGTGCCACCAGTGATCCCTCGACCGTTACGCAGTATTTT.

This clonotype occurred a few times. J is TRBJ2-1 and V is TRBV7-8; weak D call: TRBD1 (5 bases). V lost 1 base and J lost 5, with 15 bases in between. The germline gives CDR1 SGHVS, CDR2 FQNEAQ. CDR3 length: 16 amino acids. The chain's CDR3 is CASSLEFWTQDNEQFF. The CDR3 nucleotides read TGTGCCAGCAGCTTAGAGTTTTGGACACAAGACAATGAGCAGTTCTTC.

The rearrangement uses TRBV2 and TRBJ2-3; D may be TRBD2 (6 bases). This CDR3 has 15 amino acids. CDR1 SNHLY and CDR2 FYNNEI come from the germline V gene. Trimming removed 6 bases at V and 0 bases at J, with 13 bases between. The CDR3 DNA reads TGTGCCAGCAGCGGCAGCGGGCTTAGCACAGATACGCAGTATTTT. This codes for CASSGSGLSTDTQYF.

This clonotype has more than one count but fewer than ten. CDR3 coding DNA: TGCGCCAGCAGCTTGGAGGTAGAGGCCTACGAGCAGTACTTC. The encoded protein is CASSLEVEAYEQYF. This sequence joins TRBV5-1 and TRBJ2-7; D gene unclear. The CDR3 is 14 residues long. The V gene's germline CDR1 is SGHRS and CDR2 YFSETQ. Trimming removed 0 bases at V and 2 bases at J, with 9 bases between.

This clonotype has a handful of counts. This chain uses TRBV18 with TRBJ1-1; D is perhaps TRBD1 (6 bases). CDR3 length: 16 residues. Germline V gene sequence: CDR1 KGHSH, CDR2 LQKENI. Trimming removed 4 bases from V and 0 bases from J, with 15 bases in between. The CDR3 sequence: CASSRDTPSMNTEAFF. In DNA, the CDR3 is TGTGCCAGCTCACGGGACACCCCGTCCATGAACACTGAAGCTTTCTTT.

The chain is built from TRBV3-1 and TRBJ2-7; D not resolved. This CDR3 is 14 amino acids long. Trimming stripped 1 base from V and 3 bases from J, with 10 bases between. CDR1 is LGHDT and CDR2 is YNNKEL in the germline V gene (reference sequence). CDR3 sequence: CASSQVSGFYEQYF. As DNA, the CDR3 is TGTGCCAGCAGCCAAGTGTCAGGTTTCTACGAGCAGTACTTC.

This clonotype came up many times. The V call is TRBV5-1, the J call TRBJ2-7, with D perhaps TRBD2 (5 bases). Germline V gives CDR1 SGHRS, CDR2 YFSETQ. The V end was cut by 2 bases, the J end by 2 bases, with 11 bases between. This CDR3 comprises 14 residues. The CDR3 loop is CASSFHGETYEQYF. CDR3 nucleotide sequence: TGCGCCAGCAGCTTCCACGGGGAGACCTACGAGCAGTACTTC. Full variable domain (rest looked up from reference TRBV5-1 and TRBJ2-7): KAGVTQTPRYLIKTRGQQVTLSCSPISGHRSVSWYQQTPGQGLQFLFEYFSETQRNKGNFPGRFSGRQFSNSRSEMNVSTLELGDSALYLCASSFHGETYEQYFGPGTRLTVT.

The V gene is TRBV7-6, the J gene TRBJ2-7; D uncertain. Trimming left V 0 bases short and J 6 bases short, with 12 bases between. This CDR3 spans 14 amino acids. Germline CDR1 and CDR2: SGHVS and FNYEAQ. This chain's CDR3 is CASSLAGAWGEQYF. In nucleotides, the CDR3 is TGTGCCAGCAGCTTAGCGGGTGCCTGGGGCGAGCAGTACTTC.

There are a few counts of this clonotype. V is TRBV7-8 and J is TRBJ2-1; 7 bases map to TRBD2. V dropped 8 bases and J dropped 0; count of bases not matched to a gene: 13. The CDR3 has 17 amino acids. The germline gives CDR1 SGHVS, CDR2 FQNEAQ. The CDR3 loop reads CASSVAGAWSSYNEQFF. As DNA, the CDR3 is TGTGCCAGCTCGGTGGCGGGAGCCTGGAGCTCCTACAATGAGCAGTTCTTC.

V and J are TRBV30 and TRBJ2-3; no firm D call. Germline loops: CDR1 GTSNPN, CDR2 SVGIG (reference sequence). V dropped 3 bases and J dropped 1 base, with 11 bases sitting between them. The CDR3 consists of 14 residues. As DNA, the CDR3 is TGTGCCTGGAGGGGTCAGCGACGCACAGATACGCAGTATTTT. It codes for CAWRGQRRTDTQYF.

J is TRBJ1-3 and V is TRBV12-3 or TRBV12-4, with 9 nucleotides matching TRBD1. J lost 0 bases, V lost 6 bases, and 9 bases had no gene match. The CDR3 has 17 residues. The CDR3 loop reads CASRPGQGQFSGNTIYF. The CDR3 nucleotides are TGTGCCAGCAGACCGGGACAGGGCCAATTCTCTGGAAACACCATATATTTT.

Only a few counts were recorded for this clonotype. V usage is TRBV7-6 and J usage is TRBJ2-1; D might be TRBD1 (6 bases). Germline V gene sequence: CDR1 SGHVS, CDR2 FNYEAQ. V dropped 5 bases and J dropped 0 bases, with 17 bases sitting between them. The CDR3 length is 17 residues. The CDR3 DNA reads TGTGCCAGCAGCCGGTTTAGAGGGACAAGCTCCTACAATGAGCAGTTCTTC. Residues: CASSRFRGTSSYNEQFF.

This chain joins TRBV7-6 and TRBJ2-5; D perhaps matches TRBD1 (5 bases). Germline lookup yields CDR1 SGHVS and CDR2 FNYEAQ. V was clipped by 10 bases and J by 4 bases, with 19 bases between them. This CDR3 comprises 14 residues. The CDR3 coding sequence is TGTGCCACCGCCTTTGGGCAGGGTCCAGAGACCCAGTACTTC. It codes for CATAFGQGPETQYF.

This clonotype was detected only a few times. The rearrangement joins TRBV7-2 to TRBJ2-3; 12 positions match TRBD2. This CDR3 is built from 17 residues. Germline-derived CDR1 and CDR2 are SGHTA and FQGNSA. The ends lost 0 bases at V and 8 bases at J; junction bases unmatched: 9. The CDR3 spells CASSLATALAGGSTQYF. CDR3 bases: TGTGCCAGCAGCTTAGCAACGGCGCTAGCGGGAGGGAGTACGCAGTATTTT.